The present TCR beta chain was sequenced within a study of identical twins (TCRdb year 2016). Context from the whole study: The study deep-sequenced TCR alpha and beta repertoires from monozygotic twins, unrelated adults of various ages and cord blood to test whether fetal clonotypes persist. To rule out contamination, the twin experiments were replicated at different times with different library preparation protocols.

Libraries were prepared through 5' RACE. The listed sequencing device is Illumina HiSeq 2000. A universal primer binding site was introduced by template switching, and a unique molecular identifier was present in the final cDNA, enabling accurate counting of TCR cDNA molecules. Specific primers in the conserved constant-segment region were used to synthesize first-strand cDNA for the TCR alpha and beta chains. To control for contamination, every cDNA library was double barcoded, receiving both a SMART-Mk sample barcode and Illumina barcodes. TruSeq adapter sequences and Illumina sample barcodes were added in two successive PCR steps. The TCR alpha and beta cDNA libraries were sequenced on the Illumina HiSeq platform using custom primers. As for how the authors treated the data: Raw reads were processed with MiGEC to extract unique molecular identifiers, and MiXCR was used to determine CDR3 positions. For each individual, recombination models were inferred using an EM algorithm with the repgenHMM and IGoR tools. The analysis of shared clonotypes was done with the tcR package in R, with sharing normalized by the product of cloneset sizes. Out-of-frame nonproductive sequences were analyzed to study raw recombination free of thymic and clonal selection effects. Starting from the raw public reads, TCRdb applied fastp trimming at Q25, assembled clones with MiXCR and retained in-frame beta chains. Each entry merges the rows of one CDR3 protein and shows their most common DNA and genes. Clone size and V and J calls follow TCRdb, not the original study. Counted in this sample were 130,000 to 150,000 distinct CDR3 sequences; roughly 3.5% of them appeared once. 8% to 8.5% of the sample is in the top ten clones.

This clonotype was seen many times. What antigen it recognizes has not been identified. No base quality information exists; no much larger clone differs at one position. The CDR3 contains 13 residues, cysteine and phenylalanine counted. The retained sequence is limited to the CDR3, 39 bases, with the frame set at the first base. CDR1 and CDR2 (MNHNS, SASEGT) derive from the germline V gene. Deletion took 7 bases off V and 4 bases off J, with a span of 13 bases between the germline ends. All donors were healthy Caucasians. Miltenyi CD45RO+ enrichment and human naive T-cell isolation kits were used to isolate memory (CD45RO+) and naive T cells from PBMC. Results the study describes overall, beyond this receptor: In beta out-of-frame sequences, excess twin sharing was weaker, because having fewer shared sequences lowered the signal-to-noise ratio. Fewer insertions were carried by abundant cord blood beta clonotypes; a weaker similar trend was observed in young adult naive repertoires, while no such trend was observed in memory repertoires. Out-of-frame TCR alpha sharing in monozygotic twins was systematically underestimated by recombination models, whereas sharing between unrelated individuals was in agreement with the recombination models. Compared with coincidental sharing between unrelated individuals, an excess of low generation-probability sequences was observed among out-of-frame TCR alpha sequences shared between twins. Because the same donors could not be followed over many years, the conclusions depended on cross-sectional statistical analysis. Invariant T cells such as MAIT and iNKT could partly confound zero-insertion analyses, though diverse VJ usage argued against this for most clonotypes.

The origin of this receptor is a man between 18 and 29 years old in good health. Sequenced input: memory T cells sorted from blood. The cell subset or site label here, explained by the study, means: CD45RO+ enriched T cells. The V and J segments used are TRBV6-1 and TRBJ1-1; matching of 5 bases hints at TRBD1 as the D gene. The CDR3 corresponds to CASTGKMGTEAFF. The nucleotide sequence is TGTGCCAGCACAGGGAAGATGGGCACTGAAGCTTTCTTT.